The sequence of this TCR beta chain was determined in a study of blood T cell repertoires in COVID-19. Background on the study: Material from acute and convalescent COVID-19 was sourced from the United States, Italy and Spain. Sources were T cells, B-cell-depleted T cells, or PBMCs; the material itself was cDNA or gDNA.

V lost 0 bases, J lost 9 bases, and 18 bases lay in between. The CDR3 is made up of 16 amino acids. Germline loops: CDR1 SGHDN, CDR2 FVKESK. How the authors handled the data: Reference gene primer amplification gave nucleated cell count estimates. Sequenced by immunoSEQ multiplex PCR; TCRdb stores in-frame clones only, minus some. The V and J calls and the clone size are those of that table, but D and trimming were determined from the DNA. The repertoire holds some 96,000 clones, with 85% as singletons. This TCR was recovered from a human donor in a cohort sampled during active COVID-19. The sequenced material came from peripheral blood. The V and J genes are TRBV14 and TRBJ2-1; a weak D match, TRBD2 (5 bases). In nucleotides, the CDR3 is TGTGCCAGCAGCCAAGATAGTAGCTCGGTAAGCGGTGAGCAGTTCTTC. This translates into CASSQDSSSVSGEQFF.